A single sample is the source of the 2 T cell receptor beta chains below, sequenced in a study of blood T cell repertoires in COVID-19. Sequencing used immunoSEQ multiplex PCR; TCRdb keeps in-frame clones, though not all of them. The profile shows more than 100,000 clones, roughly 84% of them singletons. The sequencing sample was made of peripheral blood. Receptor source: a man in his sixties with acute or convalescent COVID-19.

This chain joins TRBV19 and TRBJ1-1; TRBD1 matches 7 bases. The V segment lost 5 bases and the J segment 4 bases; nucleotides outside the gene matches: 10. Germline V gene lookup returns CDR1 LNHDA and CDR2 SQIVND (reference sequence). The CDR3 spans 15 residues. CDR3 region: CASSPRQGEGTEAFF. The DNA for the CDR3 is TGTGCCAGTAGTCCCCGACAGGGTGAAGGCACTGAAGCTTTCTTT.

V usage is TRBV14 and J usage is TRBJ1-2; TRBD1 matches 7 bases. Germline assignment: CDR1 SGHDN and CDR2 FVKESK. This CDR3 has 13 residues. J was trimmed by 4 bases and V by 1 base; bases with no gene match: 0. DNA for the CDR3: TGTGCCAGCAGCCAAGGGACAGGCTATGGCTACACCTTC. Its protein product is CASSQGTGYGYTF.